This passage covers 3 T cell receptor beta chains from one sample sequenced in a study of neurological immune-mediated disorders. TCRdb re-called the 5' RACE reads with MiXCR, one entry per CDR3 protein. The repertoire holds around 71,000 distinct CDR3 sequences, roughly 13% seen once, with approximately 4.2% in the top ten. The sample's time point: longitudinal time-point 1 (baseline). Sample: PBMCs. The receptors stem from a female donor with HTLV-1-associated myelopathy (HAM/TSP).

This clonotype was counted many times. This chain connects TRBV5-6 to TRBJ2-2; D possibly corresponds to TRBD2 (5 bases). CDR3 length: 14 amino acids. With 0 bases removed from V and 6 bases from J, the gap between germline ends came to 9 bases. In germline, CDR1 is SGHDT, CDR2 YYEEEE. This chain's CDR3 is CASSLDLAAGELFF. CDR3 nucleotides: TGTGCCAGCAGCTTGGACCTAGCCGCCGGGGAGCTGTTTTTT.

This clonotype was seen ten or more times. This rearrangement joins TRBV28 to TRBJ1-5; D uncertain. Germline CDR1 reads MDHEN; CDR2 reads SYDVKM. The CDR3 runs to 12 residues. The V end was cut by 10 bases, the J end by 3 bases, with 10 bases between. The CDR3 reads CATRRVNQPQHF. The CDR3 coding sequence is TGTGCCACCAGAAGGGTCAATCAGCCCCAGCATTTT.

The table lists this clonotype with many counts. The chain has TRBV29-1 and TRBJ2-2; the D gene is possibly TRBD2 (6 bases). The CDR3 is 13 amino acids. CDR1 is SQVTM, CDR2 ANQGSEA, per germline. Trimming removed 7 bases at V and 1 base at J, with 10 bases between. The CDR3 DNA is TGCAGCGCGCGGGGTGGGAACACCGGGGAGCTGTTTTTT. Its protein product is CSARGGNTGELFF.